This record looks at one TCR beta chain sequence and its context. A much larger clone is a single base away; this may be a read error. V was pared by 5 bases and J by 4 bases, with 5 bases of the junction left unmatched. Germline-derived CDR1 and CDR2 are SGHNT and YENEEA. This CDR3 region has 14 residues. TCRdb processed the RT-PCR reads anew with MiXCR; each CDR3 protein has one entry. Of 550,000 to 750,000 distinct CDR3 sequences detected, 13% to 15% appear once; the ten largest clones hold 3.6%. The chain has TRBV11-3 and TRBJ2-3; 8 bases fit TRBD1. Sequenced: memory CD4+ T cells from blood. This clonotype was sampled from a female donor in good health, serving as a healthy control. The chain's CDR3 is CASSQGQASDTQYF. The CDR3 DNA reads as TGTGCCAGCAGCCAGGGACAGGCCTCAGATACGCAGTATTTT.